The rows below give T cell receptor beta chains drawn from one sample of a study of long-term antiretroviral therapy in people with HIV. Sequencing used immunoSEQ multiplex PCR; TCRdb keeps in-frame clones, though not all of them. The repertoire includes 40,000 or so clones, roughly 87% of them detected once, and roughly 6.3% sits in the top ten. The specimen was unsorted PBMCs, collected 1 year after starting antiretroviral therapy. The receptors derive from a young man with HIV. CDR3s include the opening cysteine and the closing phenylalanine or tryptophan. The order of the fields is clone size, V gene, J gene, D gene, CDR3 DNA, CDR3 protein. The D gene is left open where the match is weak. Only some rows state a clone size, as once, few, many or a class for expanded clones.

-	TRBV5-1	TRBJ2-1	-	TGCGCCAGCAGGAGGGGAGGCGGGATGACATACAATGAGCAGTTCTTC	CASRRGGGMTYNEQFF
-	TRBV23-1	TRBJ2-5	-	TGCGCCAGCAGTCAATCTTCCCCCAGGACAATGAAACCTGGGTCGTTGGGGACCCAGTACTTC	CASSQSSPRTMKPGSLGTQYF
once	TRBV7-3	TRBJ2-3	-	TGTGCCAGTCGCGGTGGGGCCACAGATACGCAGTATTTT	CASRGGATDTQYF
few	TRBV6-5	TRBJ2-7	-	TGTGCCAGCAGACCGGTGGCCGGGACCTCCTACGAGCAGTACTTC	CASRPVAGTSYEQYF
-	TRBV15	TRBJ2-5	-	TGTGCCACCAGCAGATGGGGGACCGGAGAGACCCAGTACTTC	CATSRWGTGETQYF
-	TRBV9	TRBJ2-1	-	TGTGCCAGCAGCGTAGAGTACGAGCAGTTCTTC	CASSVEYEQFF
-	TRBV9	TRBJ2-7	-	TGTGCCAGCAGCGTAGGAGTGGGGCCTTACGAGCAGTACTTC	CASSVGVGPYEQYF
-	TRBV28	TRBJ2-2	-	TGTGCCAGCAGTTTAAGAGCCCCCGGGGGAACCTCTTCCGGGGAGCTGTTTTTT	CASSLRAPGGTSSGELFF
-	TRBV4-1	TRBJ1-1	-	TGCGCCAGCAGCCAAGTCACCGGATCGAACACTGAAGCTTTCTTT	CASSQVTGSNTEAFF
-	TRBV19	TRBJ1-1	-	TGTGCCAGTGCACAGATGAACACTGAAGCTTTCTTT	CASAQMNTEAFF
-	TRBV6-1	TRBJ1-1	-	TGTGCCAGCAGTGAAGCGCTTCGGGGACCCTCGTTTGAAGCTTTCTTT	CASSEALRGPSFEAFF
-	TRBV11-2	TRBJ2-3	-	TGTGCCAGCAGCTTAGGAGTCCAGTTCCCCAGCACAGATACGCAGTATTTT	CASSLGVQFPSTDTQYF
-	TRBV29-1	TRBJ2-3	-	TGCAGCGTTGCGGCAGGGGTTATTTTCACAGATACGCAGTATTTT	CSVAAGVIFTDTQYF
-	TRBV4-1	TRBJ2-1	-	TGCGCCAGCAGCCAAGATAAACTAAGCTCCTACAATGAGCAGTTCTTC	CASSQDKLSSYNEQFF
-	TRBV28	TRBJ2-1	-	TGTGCCAGCAGTTTCGCAGGGTGGAATGAGCAGTTCTTC	CASSFAGWNEQFF
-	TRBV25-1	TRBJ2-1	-	TGTGCCAGCAGTTTTGGTCGGAACAATGAGCAGTTCTTC	CASSFGRNNEQFF
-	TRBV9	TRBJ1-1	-	TGTGCCAGCAGCGTAGACCCAGGGCAGGTTACTGAAGCTTTCTTT	CASSVDPGQVTEAFF
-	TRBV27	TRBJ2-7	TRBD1	TGTGCCAGCAGTTTAAACCGACAGGGGGCCCTCTACGAGCAGTACTTC	CASSLNRQGALYEQYF
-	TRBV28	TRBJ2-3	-	TGTGCCAGCAGTCCCATAGGGGGGAGGGCCGCAGATACGCAGTATTTT	CASSPIGGRAADTQYF
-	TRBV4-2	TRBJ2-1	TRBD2	TGTGCCAGCAGCCAAGATCCGGGACTAGGTGGATATAGCTCCTACAATGAGCAGTTCTTC	CASSQDPGLGGYSSYNEQFF
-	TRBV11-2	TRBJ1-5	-	TGTGCCAGCAGCCATAGTAGCAATCAGCCCCAGCATTTT	CASSHSSNQPQHF
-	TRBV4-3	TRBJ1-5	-	TGCGCCAGCAGCCTCGGTTGGGGAGGTCCCAATCAGCCCCAGCATTTT	CASSLGWGGPNQPQHF
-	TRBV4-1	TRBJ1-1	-	TGCGCCAGCAGCCAAGGCACTGAAGCTTTCTTT	CASSQGTEAFF
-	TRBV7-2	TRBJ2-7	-	TGTGCCAGCAGTATGGCTCTGGGCTACGAGCAGTACTTC	CASSMALGYEQYF
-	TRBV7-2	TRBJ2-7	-	TGTGGCACTGGTCGGGACGTAACCTACGAGCAGTACTTC	CGTGRDVTYEQYF
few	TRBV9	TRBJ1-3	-	TGTGCCAGCAGCGTAGGGGCAGCCTCTGGAAACACCATATATTTT	CASSVGAASGNTIYF
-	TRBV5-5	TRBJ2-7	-	TGTGCCAGCAGCTTGGAGGGTAACTACGAGCAGTACTTC	CASSLEGNYEQYF
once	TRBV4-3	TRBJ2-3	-	TGCGCCAGCAGCCAAGATGGAGGGGTTGTGGCAGATACGCAGTATTTT	CASSQDGGVVADTQYF
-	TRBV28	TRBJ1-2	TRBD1	TGTGCCAGCAGCCTAGACAGGGACTATGGCTACACCTTC	CASSLDRDYGYTF
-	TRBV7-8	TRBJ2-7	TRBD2	TGTGCCAGCAGCACACGCGGGGGGAACTACGAGCAGTACTTC	CASSTRGGNYEQYF
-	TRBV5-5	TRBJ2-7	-	TGTGCCAGCAGCTTGGTCTGGGGGAACTACGAGCAGTACTTC	CASSLVWGNYEQYF
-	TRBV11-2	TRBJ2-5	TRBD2	TGTGCCAGCAGCGAGCGGGGTCCCTTTTACCAAGAGACCCAGTACTTC	CASSERGPFYQETQYF
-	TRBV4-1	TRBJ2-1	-	TGCGCCAGCAGCCAAGATCCGAGACTTCGGTCCTACAATGAGCAGTTCTTC	CASSQDPRLRSYNEQFF
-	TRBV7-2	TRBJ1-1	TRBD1	TGTGCCAGCAGCTTAGTCCAGGACAGGGAGACTGAAGCTTTCTTT	CASSLVQDRETEAFF
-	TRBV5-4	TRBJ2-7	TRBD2	TGTGCCAGCAGCTTGACAATGGGGGGGGGCGAGCAGTACTTC	CASSLTMGGGEQYF
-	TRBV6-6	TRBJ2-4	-	TGTGCCAGCAGATTCCAGGGGGGCATTCAGTACTTC	CASRFQGGIQYF
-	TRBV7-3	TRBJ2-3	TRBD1	TGTGCCAGCAGCTTACGACAGGGGGCCGATACGCAGTATTTT	CASSLRQGADTQYF
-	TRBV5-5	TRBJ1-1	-	TGTGCCAGCACCCTGGGGGGCATGGGCACTGAAGCTTTCTTT	CASTLGGMGTEAFF
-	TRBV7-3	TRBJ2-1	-	TGTGCCAGCAGCTTCATAGCGAGCTCCTACAATGAGCAGTTCTTC	CASSFIASSYNEQFF
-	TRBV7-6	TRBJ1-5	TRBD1	TGTGCCAGCAGTTTACGGACAGGGGATTTAGCCAATCAGCCCCAGCATTTT	CASSLRTGDLANQPQHF
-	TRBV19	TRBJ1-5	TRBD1	TGTGCCAGTCAGGGGGGGGGCTCTGGCAATCAGCCCCAGCATTTT	CASQGGGSGNQPQHF
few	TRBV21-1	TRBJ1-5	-	TGTGCCAGCAGCAAAGCCCGATCGAGAGGACAGCATTTT	CASSKARSRGQHF
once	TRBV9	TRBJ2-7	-	TGTGCCAGCAGCGTCGACAGGGAGGGCGACGAGCAGTACTTC	CASSVDREGDEQYF
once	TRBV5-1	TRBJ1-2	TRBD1	TGCGCCAGCAGCTTGGGACCCCAGGGGGACTATGGCTACACCTTC	CASSLGPQGDYGYTF
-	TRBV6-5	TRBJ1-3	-	TGTGCCAGCAGCCGAGGGGGGGGCAGGGACACCATATATTTT	CASSRGGGRDTIYF
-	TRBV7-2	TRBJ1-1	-	TGTGCCAGCAGCTTAGGAGCCGGGGCTTTCTTT	CASSLGAGAFF
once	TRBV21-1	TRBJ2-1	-	TGTGCCAGCAGCAGGGTGGAGGGGGCCTACAATGAGCAGTTCTTC	CASSRVEGAYNEQFF
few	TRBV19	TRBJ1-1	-	TGTGCCAGTAGTATTATAAGTGGAGCTGGCACTGAAGCTTTCTTT	CASSIISGAGTEAFF
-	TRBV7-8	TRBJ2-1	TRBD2	TGTGCCAGCAGCTGGGGACTAGCCTACAATGAGCAGTTCTTC	CASSWGLAYNEQFF
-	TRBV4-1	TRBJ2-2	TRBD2	TGCGCCAGCAGCCCCCTGGGTGGTTCTAGCGGGGGGCGGAACACCGGGGAGCTGTTTTTT	CASSPLGGSSGGRNTGELFF
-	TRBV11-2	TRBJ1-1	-	TGTGCCAGCAGCGCGGCCCAGGGGAGTACGACTGAAGCTTTCTTT	CASSAAQGSTTEAFF
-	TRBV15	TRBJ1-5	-	TGTGCCACCAGCAGAGGGGGACGAATCGAAGGCAATCAGCCCCAGCATTTT	CATSRGGRIEGNQPQHF
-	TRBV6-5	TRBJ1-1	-	TGTGCCAGCAGTTTTACCTCGGGACGGTTGAACACTGAAGCTTTCTTT	CASSFTSGRLNTEAFF
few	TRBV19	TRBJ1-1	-	TGTGCCAGTAGTATGTGGGGGGGGCAAAGGGATGAAGCTTTCTTT	CASSMWGGQRDEAFF